A single T cell receptor (beta chain) is shown here with its context. Antigen unknown. Repertoires were generated with immunoSEQ multiplex PCR, while TCRdb's copy carries only in-frame clones and drops some. The table records some 150,000 clones, around 90% of them present only once. V dropped 7 bases and J dropped 0 bases, with 7 bases sitting between them. Germline CDR1 reads SEHNR; CDR2 reads FQNEAQ (reference sequence). The CDR3 contains 12 residues. This sample stems from a study of T cell responses to AZD1222 COVID-19 vaccine. General study points: Vaccine-related CD4 TCRs covered spike, predominating at 160-218 and 743-854. Receipt of two AZD1222 doses was followed by a rise in Spike-specific TCR breadth and depth. Reports say nearly half of spike-specific TCRs go after unmutated variant regions. Clonal diversity may have been underestimated, and the donors were mostly white British, with more females than males.

Specimen: peripheral blood, collected on day 0 of AZD1222 vaccination. The chain links TRBV7-9 to TRBJ2-7; D is undetermined. The receptor was derived from an adult in good health. The CDR3: CASTANSYEQYF. The CDR3 region has the DNA TGTGCCAGCACCGCCAACTCCTACGAGCAGTACTTC.